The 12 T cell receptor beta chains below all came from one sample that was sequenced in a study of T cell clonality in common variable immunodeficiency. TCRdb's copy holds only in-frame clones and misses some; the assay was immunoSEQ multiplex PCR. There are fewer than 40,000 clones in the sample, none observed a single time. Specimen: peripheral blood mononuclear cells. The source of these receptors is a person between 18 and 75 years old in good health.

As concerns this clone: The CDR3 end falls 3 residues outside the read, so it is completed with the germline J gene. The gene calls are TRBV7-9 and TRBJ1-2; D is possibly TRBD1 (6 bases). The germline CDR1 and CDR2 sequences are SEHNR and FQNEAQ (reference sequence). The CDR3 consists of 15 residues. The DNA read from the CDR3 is TGTGCCAGCAGCCTCATTCAGGGGAGTTCCTACGAA. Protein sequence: CASSLIQGSSYE. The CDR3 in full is CASSLIQGSSYEYTF.

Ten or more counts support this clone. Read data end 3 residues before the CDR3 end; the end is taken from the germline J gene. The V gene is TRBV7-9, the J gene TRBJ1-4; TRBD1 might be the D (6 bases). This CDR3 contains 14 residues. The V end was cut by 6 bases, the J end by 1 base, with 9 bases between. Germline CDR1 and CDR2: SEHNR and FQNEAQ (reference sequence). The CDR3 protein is CASSRGRTNEKLFF. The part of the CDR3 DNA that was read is TGTGCCAGCAGTAGGGGGAGAACTAATGAAAAA.

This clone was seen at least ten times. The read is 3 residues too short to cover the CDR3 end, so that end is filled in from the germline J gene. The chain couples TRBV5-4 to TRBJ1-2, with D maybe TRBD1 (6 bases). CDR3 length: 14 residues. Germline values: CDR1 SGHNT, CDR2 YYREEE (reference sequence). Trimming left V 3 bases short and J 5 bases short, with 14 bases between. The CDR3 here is CASSSDRLSYGYTF. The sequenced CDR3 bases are TGTGCCAGCAGCTCGGACAGACTTTCTTATGGC.

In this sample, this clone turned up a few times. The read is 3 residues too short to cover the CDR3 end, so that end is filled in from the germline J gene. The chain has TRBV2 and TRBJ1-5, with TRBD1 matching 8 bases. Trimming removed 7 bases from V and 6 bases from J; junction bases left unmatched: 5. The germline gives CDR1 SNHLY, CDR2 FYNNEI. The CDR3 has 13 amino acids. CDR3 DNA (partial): TGTGCCAGCACCACAGGGGGGATTCAGCCC. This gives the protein CASTTGGIQP. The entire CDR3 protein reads CASTTGGIQPQHF. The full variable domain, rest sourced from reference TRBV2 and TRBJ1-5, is EPEVTQTPSHQVTQMGQEVILRCVPISNHLYFYWYRQILGQKVEFLVSFYNNEISEKSEIFDDQFSVERPDGSNFTLKIRSTKLEDSAMYFCASTTGGIQPQHFGDGTRLSIL.

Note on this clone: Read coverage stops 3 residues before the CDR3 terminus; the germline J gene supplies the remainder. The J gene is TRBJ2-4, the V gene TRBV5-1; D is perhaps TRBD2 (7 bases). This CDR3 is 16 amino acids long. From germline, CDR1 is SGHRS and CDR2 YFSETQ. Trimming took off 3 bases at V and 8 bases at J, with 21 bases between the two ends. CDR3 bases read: TGCGCCAGCAGCTGGGCCGGGGGCGGAGGGGGGGACATT. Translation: CASSWAGGGGGDI. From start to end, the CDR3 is CASSWAGGGGGDIQYF.

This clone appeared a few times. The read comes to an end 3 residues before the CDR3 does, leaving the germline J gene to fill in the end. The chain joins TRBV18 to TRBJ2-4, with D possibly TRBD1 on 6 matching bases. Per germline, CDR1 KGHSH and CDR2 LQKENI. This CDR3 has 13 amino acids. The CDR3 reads CASSLTGQYGQYF. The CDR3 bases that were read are TGTGCCAGCTCCCTAACAGGGCAGTATGGT.

CDR3 sequence: CASIPLAGVHNDYTF. The CDR3 DNA, read in part, is TGTGCCAGCATCCCCCTAGCGGGAGTCCACAATGAC. This chain uses TRBV7-9 with TRBJ1-2; D uncertain. The missing CDR3 end, 3 residues past where the read stops, is filled in from the germline J gene. Germline values: CDR1 SEHNR, CDR2 FQNEAQ (reference sequence). The length of the CDR3 is 15 residues. Full variable domain (missing parts from reference TRBV7-9 and TRBJ1-2): DTGVSQNPRHKITKRGQNVTFRCDPISEHNRLYWYRQTLGQGPEFLTYFQNEAQLEKSRLLSDRFSAERPKGSFSTLEIQRTEQGDSAMYLCASIPLAGVHNDYTFGSGTRLTVV.

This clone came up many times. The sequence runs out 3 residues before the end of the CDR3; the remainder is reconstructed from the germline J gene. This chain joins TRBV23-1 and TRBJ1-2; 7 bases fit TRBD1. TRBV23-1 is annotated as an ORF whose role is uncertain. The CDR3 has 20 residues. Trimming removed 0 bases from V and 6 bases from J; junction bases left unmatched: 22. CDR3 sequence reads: CASSQSRWSGTDLRLDGYTF. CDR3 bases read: TGCGCCAGCAGTCAATCGAGGTGGTCCGGGACAGACCTGAGGTTGGATGGC.

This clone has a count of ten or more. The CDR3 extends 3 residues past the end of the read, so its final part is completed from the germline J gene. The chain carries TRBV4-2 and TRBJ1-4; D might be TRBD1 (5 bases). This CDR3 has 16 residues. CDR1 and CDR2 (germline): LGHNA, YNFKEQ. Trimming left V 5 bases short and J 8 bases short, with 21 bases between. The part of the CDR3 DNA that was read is TGTGCCAGCAGCAAGGGCGGGGCCCTCCCGGGGGAAAAA. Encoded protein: CASSKGGALPGEK. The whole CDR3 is CASSKGGALPGEKLFF.

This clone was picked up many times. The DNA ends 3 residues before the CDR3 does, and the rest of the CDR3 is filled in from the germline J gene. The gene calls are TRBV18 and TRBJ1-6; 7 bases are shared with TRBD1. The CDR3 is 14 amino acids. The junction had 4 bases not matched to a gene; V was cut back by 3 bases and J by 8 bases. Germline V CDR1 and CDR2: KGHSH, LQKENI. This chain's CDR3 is CASSPSDRDSPLHF. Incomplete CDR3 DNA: TGTGCCAGCTCACCCTCCGACAGGGATTCACCC.

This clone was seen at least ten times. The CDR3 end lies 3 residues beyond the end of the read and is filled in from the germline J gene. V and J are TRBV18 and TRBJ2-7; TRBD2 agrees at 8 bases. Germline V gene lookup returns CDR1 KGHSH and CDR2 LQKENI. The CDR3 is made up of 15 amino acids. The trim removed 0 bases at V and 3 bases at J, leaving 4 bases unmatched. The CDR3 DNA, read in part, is TGTGCCAGCTCACCACCGGGACTAGTGGGCTACGAG. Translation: CASSPPGLVGYE. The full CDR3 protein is CASSPPGLVGYEQYF.

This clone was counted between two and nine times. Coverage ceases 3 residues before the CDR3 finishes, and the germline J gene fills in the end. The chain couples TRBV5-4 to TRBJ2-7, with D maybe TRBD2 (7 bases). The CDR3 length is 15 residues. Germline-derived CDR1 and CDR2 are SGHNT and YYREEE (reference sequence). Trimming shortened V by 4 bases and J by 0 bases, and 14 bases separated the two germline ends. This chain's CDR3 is CASSPAGASSYEQYF. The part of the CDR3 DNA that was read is TGTGCCAGCAGCCCCGCGGGGGCCAGCTCCTACGAG.